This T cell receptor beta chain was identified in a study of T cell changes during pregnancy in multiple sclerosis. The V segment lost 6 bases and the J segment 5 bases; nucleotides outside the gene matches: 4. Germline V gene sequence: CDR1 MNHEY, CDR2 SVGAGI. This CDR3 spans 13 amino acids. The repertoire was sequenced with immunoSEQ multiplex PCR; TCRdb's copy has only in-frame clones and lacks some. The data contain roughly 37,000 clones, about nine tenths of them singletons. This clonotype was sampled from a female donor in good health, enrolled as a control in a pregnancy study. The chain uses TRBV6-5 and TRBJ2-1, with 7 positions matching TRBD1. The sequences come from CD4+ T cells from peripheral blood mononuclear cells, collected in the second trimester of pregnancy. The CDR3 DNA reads TGTGCCAGCAGCGACAGGGTACACAATGAGCAGTTCTTC. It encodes CASSDRVHNEQFF.